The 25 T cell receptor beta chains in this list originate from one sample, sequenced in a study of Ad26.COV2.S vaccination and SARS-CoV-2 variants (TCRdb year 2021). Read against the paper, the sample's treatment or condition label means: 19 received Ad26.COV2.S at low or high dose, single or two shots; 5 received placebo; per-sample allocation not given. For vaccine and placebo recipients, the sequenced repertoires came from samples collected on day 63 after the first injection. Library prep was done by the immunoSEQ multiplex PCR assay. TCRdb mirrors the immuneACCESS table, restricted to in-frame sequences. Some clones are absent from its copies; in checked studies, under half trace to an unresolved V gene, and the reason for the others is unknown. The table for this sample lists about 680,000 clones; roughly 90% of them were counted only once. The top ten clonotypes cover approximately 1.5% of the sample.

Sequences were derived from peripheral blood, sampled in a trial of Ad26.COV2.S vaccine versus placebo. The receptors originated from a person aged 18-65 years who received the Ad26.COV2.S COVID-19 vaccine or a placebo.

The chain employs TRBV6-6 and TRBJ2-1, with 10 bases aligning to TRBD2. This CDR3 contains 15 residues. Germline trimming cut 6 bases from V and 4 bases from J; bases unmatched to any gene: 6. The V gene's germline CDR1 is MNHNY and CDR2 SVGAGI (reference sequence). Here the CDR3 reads CASSLTSGVYNEQFF. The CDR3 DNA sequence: TGTGCCAGCAGCCTCACTAGCGGGGTGTACAATGAGCAGTTCTTC.

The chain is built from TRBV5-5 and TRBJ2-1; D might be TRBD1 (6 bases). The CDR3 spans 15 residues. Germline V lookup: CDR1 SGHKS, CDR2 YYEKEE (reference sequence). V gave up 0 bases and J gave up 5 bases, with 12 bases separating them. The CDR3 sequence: CASSLGTVPDNEQFF. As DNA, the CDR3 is TGTGCCAGCAGCTTGGGGACAGTGCCAGACAATGAGCAGTTCTTC.

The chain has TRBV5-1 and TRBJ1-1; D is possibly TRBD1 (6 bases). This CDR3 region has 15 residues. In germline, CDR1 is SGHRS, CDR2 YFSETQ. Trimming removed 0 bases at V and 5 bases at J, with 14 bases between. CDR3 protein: CASSLGGLRETEAFF. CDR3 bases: TGCGCCAGCAGCTTGGGGGGGCTCCGGGAGACTGAAGCTTTCTTT. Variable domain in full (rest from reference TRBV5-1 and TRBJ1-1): KAGVTQTPRYLIKTRGQQVTLSCSPISGHRSVSWYQQTPGQGLQFLFEYFSETQRNKGNFPGRFSGRQFSNSRSEMNVSTLELGDSALYLCASSLGGLRETEAFFGQGTRLTVV.

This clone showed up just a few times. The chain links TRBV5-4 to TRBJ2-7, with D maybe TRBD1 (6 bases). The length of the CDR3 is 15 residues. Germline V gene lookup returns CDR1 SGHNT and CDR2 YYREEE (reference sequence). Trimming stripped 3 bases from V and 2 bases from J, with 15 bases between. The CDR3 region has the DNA TGTGCCAGCAGCTCGCGCTGGGACACCACCTACGAGCAGTACTTC. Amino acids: CASSSRWDTTYEQYF.

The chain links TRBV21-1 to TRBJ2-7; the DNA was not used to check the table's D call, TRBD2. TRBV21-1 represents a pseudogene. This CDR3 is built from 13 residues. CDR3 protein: CASKGRRPYEQYF. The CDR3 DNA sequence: TGTGCCAGCAAAGGGAGACGTCCCTACGAGCAGTACTTC.

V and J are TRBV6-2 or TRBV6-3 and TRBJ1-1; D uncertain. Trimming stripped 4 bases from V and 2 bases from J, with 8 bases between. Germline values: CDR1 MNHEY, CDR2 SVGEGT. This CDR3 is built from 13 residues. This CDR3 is CASSWSSNTEAFF. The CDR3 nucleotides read TGTGCCAGCAGTTGGTCAAGTAACACTGAAGCTTTCTTT.

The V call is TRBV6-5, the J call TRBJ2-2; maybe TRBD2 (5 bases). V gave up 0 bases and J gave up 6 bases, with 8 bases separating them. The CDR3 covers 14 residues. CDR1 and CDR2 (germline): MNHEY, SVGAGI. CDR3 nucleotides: TGTGCCAGCAGTTACTCCACTAGGCCCGGGGAGCTGTTTTTT. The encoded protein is CASSYSTRPGELFF.

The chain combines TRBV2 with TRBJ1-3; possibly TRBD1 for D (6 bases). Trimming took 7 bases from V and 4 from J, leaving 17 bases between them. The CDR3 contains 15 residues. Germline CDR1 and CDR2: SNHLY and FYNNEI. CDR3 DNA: TGTGCCAGCACCGTAGGGGGGCCGGGGGGAAACACCATATATTTT. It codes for CASTVGGPGGNTIYF.

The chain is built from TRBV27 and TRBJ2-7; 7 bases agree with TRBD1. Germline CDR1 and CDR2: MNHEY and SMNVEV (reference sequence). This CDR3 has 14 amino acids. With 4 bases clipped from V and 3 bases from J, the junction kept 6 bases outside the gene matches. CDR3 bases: TGTGCCAGCAGTTACTCGGGACAGTTCTACGAGCAGTACTTC. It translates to CASSYSGQFYEQYF.

The CDR3 DNA follows: TGTGCCAGCAGCTTCTTAACTCCCGGGACAGGGGCCGGGGCCAACGTCCTGACTTTC. Protein product: CASSFLTPGTGAGANVLTF. The rearrangement joins TRBV7-2 to TRBJ2-6; 10 positions match TRBD1. The CDR3 extends over 19 amino acids. Germline V gene sequence: CDR1 SGHTA, CDR2 FQGNSA. The J segment lost 4 bases and the V segment lost 3 bases, leaving 12 bases of the junction unmatched.

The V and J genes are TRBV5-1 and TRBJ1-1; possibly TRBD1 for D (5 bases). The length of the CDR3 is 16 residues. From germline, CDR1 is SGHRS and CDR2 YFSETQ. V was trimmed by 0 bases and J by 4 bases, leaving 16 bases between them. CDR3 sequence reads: CASSLDGQGPGTEAFF. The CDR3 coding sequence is TGCGCCAGCAGCTTGGATGGACAAGGGCCGGGCACTGAAGCTTTCTTT.

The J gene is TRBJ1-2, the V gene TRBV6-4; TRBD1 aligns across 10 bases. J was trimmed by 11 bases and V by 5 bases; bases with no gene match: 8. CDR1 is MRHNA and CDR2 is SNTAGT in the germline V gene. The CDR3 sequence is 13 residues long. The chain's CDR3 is CASSSDRGLGYTF. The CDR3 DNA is TGTGCCAGCAGTTCCGACAGGGGGCTGGGATACACCTTC.

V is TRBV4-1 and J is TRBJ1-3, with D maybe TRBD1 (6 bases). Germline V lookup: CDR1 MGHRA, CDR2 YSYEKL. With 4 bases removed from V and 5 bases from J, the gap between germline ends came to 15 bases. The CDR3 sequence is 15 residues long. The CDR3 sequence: CASSPSRDTRNTIYF. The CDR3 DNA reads TGCGCCAGCAGCCCGAGCCGGGACACAAGAAACACCATATATTTT.

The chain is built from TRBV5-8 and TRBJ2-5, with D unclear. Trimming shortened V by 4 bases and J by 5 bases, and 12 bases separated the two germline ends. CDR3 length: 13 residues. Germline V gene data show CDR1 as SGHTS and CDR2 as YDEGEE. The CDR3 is CASSLGPRETQYF. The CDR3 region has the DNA TGTGCCAGCAGCCTGGGCCCTCGGGAGACCCAGTACTTC.

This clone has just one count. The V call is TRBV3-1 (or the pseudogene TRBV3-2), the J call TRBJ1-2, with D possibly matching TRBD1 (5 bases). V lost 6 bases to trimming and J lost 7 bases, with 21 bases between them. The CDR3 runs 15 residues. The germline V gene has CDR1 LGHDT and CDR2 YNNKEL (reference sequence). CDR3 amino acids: CASSQAWDGASGYTF. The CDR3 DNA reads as TGTGCCAGCAGTCAGGCGTGGGACGGTGCTTCTGGCTACACCTTC.

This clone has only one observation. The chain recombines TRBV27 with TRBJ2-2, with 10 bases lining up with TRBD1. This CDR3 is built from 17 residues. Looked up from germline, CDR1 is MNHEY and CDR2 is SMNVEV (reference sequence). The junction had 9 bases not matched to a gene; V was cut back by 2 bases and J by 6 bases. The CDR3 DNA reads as TGTGCCAGCAGTTTAGTAGGACAGGGGGGCGACGCCGGGGAGCTGTTTTTT. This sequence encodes CASSLVGQGGDAGELFF.

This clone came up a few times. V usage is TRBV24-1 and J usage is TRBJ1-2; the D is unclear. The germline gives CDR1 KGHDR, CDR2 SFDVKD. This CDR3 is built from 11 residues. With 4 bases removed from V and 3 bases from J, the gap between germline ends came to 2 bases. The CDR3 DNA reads TGTGCCACCAGTGACCACTATGGCTACACCTTC. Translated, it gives CATSDHYGYTF.

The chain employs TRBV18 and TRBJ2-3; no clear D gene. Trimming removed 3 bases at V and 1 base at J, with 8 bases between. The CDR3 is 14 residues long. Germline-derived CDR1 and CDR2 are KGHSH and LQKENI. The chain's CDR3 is CASSPATRTDTQYF. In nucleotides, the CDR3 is TGTGCCAGCTCACCGGCGACCCGCACAGATACGCAGTATTTT. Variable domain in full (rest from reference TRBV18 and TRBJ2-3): NAGVMQNPRHLVRRRGQEARLRCSPMKGHSHVYWYRQLPEEGLKFMVYLQKENIIDESGMPKERFSAEFPKEGPSILRIQQVVRGDSAAYFCASSPATRTDTQYFGPGTRLTVL.

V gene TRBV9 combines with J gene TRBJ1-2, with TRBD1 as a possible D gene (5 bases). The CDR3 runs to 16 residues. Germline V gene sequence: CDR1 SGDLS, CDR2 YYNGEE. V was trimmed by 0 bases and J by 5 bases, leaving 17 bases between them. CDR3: CASSVAGYWGLYGYTF. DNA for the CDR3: TGTGCCAGCAGCGTAGCCGGCTATTGGGGGTTATATGGCTACACCTTC. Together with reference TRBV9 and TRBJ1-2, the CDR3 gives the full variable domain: DSGVTQTPKHLITATGQRVTLRCSPRSGDLSVYWYQQSLDQGLQFLIQYYNGEERAKGNILERFSAQQFPDLHSELNLSSLELGDSALYFCASSVAGYWGLYGYTFGSGTRLTVV.

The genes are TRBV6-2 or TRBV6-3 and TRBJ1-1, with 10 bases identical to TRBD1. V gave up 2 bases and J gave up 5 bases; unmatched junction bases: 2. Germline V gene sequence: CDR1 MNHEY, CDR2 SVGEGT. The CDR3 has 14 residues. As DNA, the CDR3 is TGTGCCAGCAGTTACGGGACAGGGGTTACTGAAGCTTTCTTT. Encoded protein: CASSYGTGVTEAFF.

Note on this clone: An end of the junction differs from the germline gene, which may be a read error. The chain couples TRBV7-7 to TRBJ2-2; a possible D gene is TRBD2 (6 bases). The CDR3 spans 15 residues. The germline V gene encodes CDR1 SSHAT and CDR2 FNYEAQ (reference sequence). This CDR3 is CASSTSPGATGELFF. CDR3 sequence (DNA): TGTGCTAGCAGCACTAGCCCTGGGGCCACCGGGGAGCTGTTTTTT.

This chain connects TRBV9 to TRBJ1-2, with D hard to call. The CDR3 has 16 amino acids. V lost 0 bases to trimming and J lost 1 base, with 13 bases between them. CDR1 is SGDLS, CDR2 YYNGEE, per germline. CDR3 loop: CASSVVAEAHNYGYTF. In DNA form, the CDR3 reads TGTGCCAGCAGCGTAGTTGCGGAGGCCCATAACTATGGCTACACCTTC.

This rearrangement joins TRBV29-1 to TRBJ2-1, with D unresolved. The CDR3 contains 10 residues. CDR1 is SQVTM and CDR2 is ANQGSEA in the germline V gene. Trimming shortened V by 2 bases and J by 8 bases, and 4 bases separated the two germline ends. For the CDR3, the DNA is TGCAGCGTTGAACGAGATGAGCAGTTCTTC. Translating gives CSVERDEQFF.

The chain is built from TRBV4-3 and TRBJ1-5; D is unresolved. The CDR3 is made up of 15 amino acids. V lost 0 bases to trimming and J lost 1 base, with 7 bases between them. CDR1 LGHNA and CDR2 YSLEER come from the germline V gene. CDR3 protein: CASSQDETSNQPQHF. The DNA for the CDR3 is TGCGCCAGCAGCCAAGACGAGACCAGCAATCAGCCCCAGCATTTT.

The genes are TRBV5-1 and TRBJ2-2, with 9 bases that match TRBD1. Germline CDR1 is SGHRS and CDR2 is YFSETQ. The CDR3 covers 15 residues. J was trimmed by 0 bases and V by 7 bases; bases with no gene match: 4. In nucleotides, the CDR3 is TGCGCCAGCGGGGACAGGGTAGCGAACACCGGGGAGCTGTTTTTT. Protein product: CASGDRVANTGELFF.